This T cell receptor beta chain came from a study of OX40 agonist ivuxolimab in advanced cancers. Method: immunoSEQ multiplex PCR; TCRdb's copy keeps in-frame clones and lacks some. Of about 79,000 clones listed, around 94% are singletons. Sampling of blood occurred at baseline, cycle 4 day 1, and cycle 7 day 1. This clone has a handful of counts. The antigen is unknown. Findings and caveats of the study: Partly responding patients at 0.1-3.0 mg/kg showed some of the smallest clonal expansion.

Trimming shortened V by 3 bases and J by 4 bases, and 16 bases separated the two germline ends. Germline CDR1 SEHNR, CDR2 FQNEAQ (reference sequence). The CDR3 is 16 amino acids. The sequence was collected from an adult with an advanced solid tumor such as melanoma, head and neck, liver or kidney cancer. This specimen consisted of CD4+ or CD8+ T cells sorted from blood, obtained in a trial of the OX40 agonist ivuxolimab. The chain joins TRBV7-9 to TRBJ1-3; possibly TRBD1 for D (6 bases). The CDR3 DNA is TGTGCCAGCAGCTTTCCCAAGGGACACACGGGAAACACCATATATTTT. Protein: CASSFPKGHTGNTIYF.